This passage covers 3 T cell receptor beta chains from one sample sequenced in a study of response to subunit inactivated influenza vaccine (dated by TCRdb to the late 2010s). The library was prepared using RT-PCR. The data were produced on an Illumina HiSeq 2500. TCRdb reprocessed the public reads (quality trimming at Q25 with fastp, clone calling with MiXCR) and kept in-frame beta chains. Each CDR3 protein appears once, grouped with its most common genes and DNA. For this sample the table gives about 780,000 distinct CDR3 sequences, of which roughly 18% were detected only once. The ten largest clonotypes hold approximately 11% of the sample. Sequencing was performed on PBMCs from blood, taken more than 4 days after vaccination. Receptors originate from a man aged 50 to 60 who received an inactivated influenza vaccine. Donor details come from another sample of the same person, matched by shared clones.

This clonotype was observed a handful of times. This chain connects TRBV7-2 to TRBJ2-2, with D possibly being TRBD1 or TRBD2 (5 bases each). The CDR3 has 16 amino acids. The germline V and J ends were trimmed by 2 bases and 0 bases, with 10 bases remaining between them. CDR1 is SGHTA, CDR2 FQGNSA, per germline. CDR3 sequence reads: CASSLIGGANTGELFF. The CDR3 nucleotides are TGTGCCAGCAGCTTAATTGGGGGAGCGAACACCGGGGAGCTGTTTTTT. Filled out from reference TRBV7-2 and TRBJ2-2, the complete variable domain reads GAGVSQSPSNKVTEKGKDVELRCDPISGHTALYWYRQSLGQGLEFLIYFQGNSAPDKSGLPSDRFSAERTGGSVSTLTIQRTQQEDSAVYLCASSLIGGANTGELFFGEGSRLTVL.

This clonotype was detected a few times. V gene TRBV7-9 combines with J gene TRBJ2-3, with D tentatively TRBD1 (5 bases). Trimming removed 1 base at V and 7 bases at J, with 15 bases between. The CDR3 is made up of 15 amino acids. Germline V gives CDR1 SEHNR, CDR2 FQNEAQ (reference sequence). CDR3 nucleotides: TGTGCCAGCAGCTTAGTCTTAGGGGAAAGGAATACGCAGTATTTT. Residues: CASSLVLGERNTQYF.

This clonotype was seen only a few times. V gene TRBV7-8 combines with J gene TRBJ2-1; D possibly uses TRBD1 or TRBD2 (5 bases each). Trimming removed 4 bases at V and 8 bases at J, with 24 bases between. The CDR3 is 17 amino acids. Germline assignment: CDR1 SGHVS and CDR2 FQNEAQ. DNA for the CDR3: TGTGCCAGCAGCTCAGTAAACAGGAGGCAACTCGACTATGAGCAGTTCTTC. Amino acid sequence: CASSSVNRRQLDYEQFF.